The T cell receptor (beta chain) described here comes from a study of tumor-infiltrating lymphocytes in primary liver carcinoma. The overall study: Patients, male and female, were 30 to 69 years old.

Trimming took 0 bases from V and 4 from J, leaving 22 bases between them. The CDR3 is made up of 18 amino acids. Germline values: CDR1 SGHRS, CDR2 YFSETQ. The authors took blood RNA from unsorted whole blood and also extracted germline DNA. Chronic HBV infection affected patients, none of whom had received treatment. Comments on this clonotype: Antigen: not known.

Findings and caveats of the study: Blood's top-250-clone fraction was significantly lower than that of tumors (p = 0.039). Tumor-adjacent and tumor-blood pairs shared less of their repertoires than tumor region pairs shared.

TCR beta cDNA was prepared out of around 460 ng total RNA by means of a constant-region primer. Library construction for TCR beta comprised three nested multiplex PCR rounds performed with slightly modified ARM-PCR. The two initial PCR rounds, roughly 10 cycles each, used TRBV1-TRBV30 forward and C-beta reverse primers. TCRdb reprocessed the multiplex PCR reads via MiXCR and lists one record per CDR3 protein. The profile shows 300,000 to 350,000 distinct CDR3 sequences, about 65% of them singletons. The specimen was peripheral blood. This sequence was found in a man aged 35 to 55 with primary liver carcinoma and hepatitis B virus infection. The chain carries TRBV5-1 and TRBJ1-1, with TRBD1 as a possible D gene (5 bases). This chain's CDR3 is CASSLAGTTSWLTTEAFF. CDR3 bases: TGCGCCAGCAGCTTGGCCGGGACCACTAGTTGGTTGACCACTGAAGCTTTCTTT. The full variable domain, in which reference TRBV5-1 and TRBJ1-1 provide the parts outside the CDR3, is KAGVTQTPRYLIKTRGQQVTLSCSPISGHRSVSWYQQTPGQGLQFLFEYFSETQRNKGNFPGRFSGRQFSNSRSEMNVSTLELGDSALYLCASSLAGTTSWLTTEAFFGQGTRLTVV.